This entry describes one T cell receptor beta chain. No cognate antigen has been identified for it. One base away there is no much larger clone; base qualities are not given. The data originate from a study of blood T cell repertoires in COVID-19 (dated by TCRdb to 2020 to 2022). Background on the whole study: The collaborator samples originated in the United States, Italy and Spain and spanned the acute and convalescent phases of COVID-19. A de-identified subject ID, COVID-19 status, age in years and sex were almost always included in the sample metadata. HLA class I and class II types, where available, came from metadata supplied by the sample provider rather than from assay-based typing. The prospective study material was composed of cDNA or gDNA derived from T cells, B-cell-depleted T cells, or PBMCs. The samples were drawn from two sources: the first 160 participants of the ongoing ImmuneRACE study, and 950 to 1,500 subjects contributed by 6 global collaborators. Subjects who had been exposed to COVID-19, were actively infected with it, or had recovered from it provided the deeply sampled blood TCRbeta repertoires that made up the dataset. The repertoires were made available in a free public database intended to serve as a resource for research on the immune response to SARS-CoV-2. Summary of the overall study and its limitations: Clinical and demographic metadata were provided uncurated, with the amount varying by source and participant.

The collaborating institutions used their own protocols to collect whole blood in K2EDTA tubes. Collaborator samples were shipped for TCRbeta analysis as frozen whole blood, isolated PBMCs, or DNA extracted from either sample type. TCRbeta CDR3 regions were amplified from genomic DNA using the immunoSEQ Assay, a bias-controlled multiplex PCR. The published analysis was carried out like this. Nucleated cell counts per sample were estimated from amplification of reference gene primers within the assay. Sequence reads were collapsed and filtered to measure the absolute abundance of every unique TCRbeta CDR3 rearrangement. Productive Simpson clonality was computed per sample as the square root of Simpson's diversity index over productive rearrangements. In its TCRdb copy, this immuneACCESS table keeps in-frame sequences only and misses some clones. Where compared with another copy, unresolved V genes explain less than half of these, and the others have no known cause. V, J and clone size are those of that table, while D and trimming were read from the DNA. For this sample the table gives approximately 29,000 clones, of which around 85% were detected only once. The ten biggest clones cover 16% of the sample.

The CDR3 numbers 14 residues from cysteine through phenylalanine. CDR3 DNA only is kept here, 42 bases in frame from base 1. The germline V gene yields MNHEY for CDR1 and SVGAGI for CDR2. Cut back by 10 bases and 3 bases, the V and J ends lie 19 bases apart. This chain is built from TRBV6-5 and TRBJ2-7; a weak D assignment points to TRBD2 (5 bases agree). This clonotype was sampled from a woman aged 60 to 75 with acute or convalescent COVID-19. The sequencing sample was made of peripheral blood. CDR3 reads: CANPEASMNYEQYF. The nucleotides are TGTGCCAACCCGGAGGCCTCGATGAACTACGAGCAGTACTTC.